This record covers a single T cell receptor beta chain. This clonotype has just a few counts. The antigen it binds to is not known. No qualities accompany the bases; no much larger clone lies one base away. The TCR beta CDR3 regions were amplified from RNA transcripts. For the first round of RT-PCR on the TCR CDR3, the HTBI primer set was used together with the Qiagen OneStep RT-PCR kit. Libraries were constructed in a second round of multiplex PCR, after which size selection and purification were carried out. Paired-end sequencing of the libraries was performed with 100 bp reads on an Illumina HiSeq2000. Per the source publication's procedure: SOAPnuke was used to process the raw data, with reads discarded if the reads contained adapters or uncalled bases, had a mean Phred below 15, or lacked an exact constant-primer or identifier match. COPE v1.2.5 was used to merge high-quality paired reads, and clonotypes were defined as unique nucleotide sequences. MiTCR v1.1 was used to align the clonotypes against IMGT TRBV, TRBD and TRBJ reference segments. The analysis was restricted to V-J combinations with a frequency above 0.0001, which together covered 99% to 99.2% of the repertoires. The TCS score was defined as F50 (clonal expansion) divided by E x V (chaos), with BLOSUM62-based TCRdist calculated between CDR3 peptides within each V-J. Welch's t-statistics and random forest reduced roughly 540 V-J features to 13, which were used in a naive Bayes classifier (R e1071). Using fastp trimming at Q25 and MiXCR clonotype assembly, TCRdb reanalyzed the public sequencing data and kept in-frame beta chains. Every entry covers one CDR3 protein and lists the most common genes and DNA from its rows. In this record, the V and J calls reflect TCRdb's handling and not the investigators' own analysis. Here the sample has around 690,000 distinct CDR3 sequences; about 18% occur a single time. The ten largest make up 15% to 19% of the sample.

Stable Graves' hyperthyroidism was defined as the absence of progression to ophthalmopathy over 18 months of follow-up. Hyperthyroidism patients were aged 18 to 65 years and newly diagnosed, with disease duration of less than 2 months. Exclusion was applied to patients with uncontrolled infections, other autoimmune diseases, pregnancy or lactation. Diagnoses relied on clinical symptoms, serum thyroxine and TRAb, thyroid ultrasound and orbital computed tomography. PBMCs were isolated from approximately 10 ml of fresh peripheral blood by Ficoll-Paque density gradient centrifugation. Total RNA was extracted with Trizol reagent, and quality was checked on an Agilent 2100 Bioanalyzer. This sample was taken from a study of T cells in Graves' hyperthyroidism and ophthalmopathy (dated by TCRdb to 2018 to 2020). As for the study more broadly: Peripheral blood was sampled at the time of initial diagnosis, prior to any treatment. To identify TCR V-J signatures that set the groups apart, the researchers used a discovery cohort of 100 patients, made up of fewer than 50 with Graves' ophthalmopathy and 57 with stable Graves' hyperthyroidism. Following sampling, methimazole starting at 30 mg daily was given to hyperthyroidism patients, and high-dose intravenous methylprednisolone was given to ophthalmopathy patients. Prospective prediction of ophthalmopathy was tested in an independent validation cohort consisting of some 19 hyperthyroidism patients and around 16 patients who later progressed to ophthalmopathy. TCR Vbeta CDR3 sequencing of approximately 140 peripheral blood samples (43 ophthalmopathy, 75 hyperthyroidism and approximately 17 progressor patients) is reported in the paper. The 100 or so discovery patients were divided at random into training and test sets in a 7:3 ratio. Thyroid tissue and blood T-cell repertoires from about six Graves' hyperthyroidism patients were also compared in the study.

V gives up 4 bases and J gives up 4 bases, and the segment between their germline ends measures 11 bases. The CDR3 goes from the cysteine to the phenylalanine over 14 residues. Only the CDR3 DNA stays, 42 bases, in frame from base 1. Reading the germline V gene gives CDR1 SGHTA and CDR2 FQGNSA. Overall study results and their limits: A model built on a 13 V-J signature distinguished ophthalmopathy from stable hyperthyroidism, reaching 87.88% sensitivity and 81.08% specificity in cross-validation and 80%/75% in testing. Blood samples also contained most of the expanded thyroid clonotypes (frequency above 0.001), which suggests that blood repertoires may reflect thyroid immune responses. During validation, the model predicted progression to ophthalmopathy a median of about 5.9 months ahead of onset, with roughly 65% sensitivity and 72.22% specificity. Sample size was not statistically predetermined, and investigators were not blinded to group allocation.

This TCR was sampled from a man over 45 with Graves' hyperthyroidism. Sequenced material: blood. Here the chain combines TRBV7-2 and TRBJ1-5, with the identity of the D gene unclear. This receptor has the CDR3 CASSSPRFNQPQHF. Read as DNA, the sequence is TGTGCCAGCAGCTCGCCCCGATTTAATCAGCCCCAGCATTTT.